The T cell receptor (beta chain) under discussion was sequenced for a study of PD-L1 blockade in urothelial cancer. Turning to the study itself: The median number of T cells present in blood samples was about 130,000.

A spike-in of synthetic TCR analog templates was added to each PCR. Produced via immunoSEQ multiplex PCR; TCRdb's table is partial and in-frame only. This sample has approximately 79,000 clones; around four fifths occur once, and the top ten carry about 7.4%. Indicated time point: pretreatment peripheral blood. CDR3 length: 13 residues. Germline values: CDR1 SQVTM, CDR2 ANQGSEA. V lost 0 bases and J 2 bases, leaving 8 bases between the germline ends. This sequence joins TRBV29-1 and TRBJ2-7; a possible D gene is TRBD2 (6 bases). The sequence came from a man aged 40-49 years with urothelial cancer. This specimen consisted of PBMCs, obtained around atezolizumab (anti-PD-L1) treatment. This CDR3 reads CSVEEGEAYEQYF. The CDR3 DNA follows: TGCAGCGTTGAAGAAGGGGAGGCCTACGAGCAGTACTTC.